This T cell receptor (beta chain) was sequenced during a study of OX40 agonist ivuxolimab in advanced cancers. Study-wide background: Earlier anti-PD-1, anti-PD-L1 or anti-CTLA-4 therapy was permitted; 30% to 45% had received some. Study conclusions and caveats: Which antigen the expanded peripheral T cells recognized is unknown. Expanded clones were, on average, more numerous in CD8+ T cells than in CD4+.

The protocol was immunoSEQ multiplex PCR, while the TCRdb copy is restricted to in-frame clones and leaves out a portion. The sample consists of about 38,000 clones, about 82% of them appearing once. The CDR3 has 14 amino acids. The germline V gene has CDR1 MNHEY and CDR2 SVGAGI. The germline V and J ends were trimmed by 9 bases and 1 base, with 16 bases remaining between them. The investigators sampled blood at baseline, at cycle 4 day 1, and at cycle 7 day 1. About this clone: Antigen specificity is unknown.

The clonotype was recovered from an adult with an advanced solid tumor such as melanoma, head and neck, liver or kidney cancer. The specimen comprised CD4+ or CD8+ T cells sorted from blood, sampled in a trial of the OX40 agonist ivuxolimab. The chain couples TRBV6-5 to TRBJ2-7, with TRBD1 as a possible D gene (6 bases). CDR3 nucleotides: TGTGCCAGTACGAGGGTACAGGGTTCCTACGAGCAGTACTTC. This gives the protein CASTRVQGSYEQYF.